This record covers a single T cell receptor beta chain. The antigen it binds to is not known. It has no much larger one-base neighbor in the sample; base qualities were not kept. Counted from cysteine to phenylalanine, this CDR3 has 16 amino acids. Of all the DNA, just the CDR3 is kept, 48 bases in frame from base 1. V has 5 bases trimmed and J has 6 bases trimmed; junction bases matching no gene number 7. The germline V gene provides CDR1 SGHTA and CDR2 FQGNSA. TCRbeta CDR3 regions were amplified from genomic DNA by means of the immunoSEQ Assay, a bias-controlled multiplex PCR. In the source study's methods: Nucleated cell counts per sample were estimated from amplification of reference gene primers within the assay. Sequence reads were collapsed and filtered to measure the absolute abundance of every unique TCRbeta CDR3 rearrangement. Productive Simpson clonality was computed per sample as the square root of Simpson's diversity index over productive rearrangements. Held by TCRdb, this immuneACCESS table contains in-frame sequences only and omits some clones. Under half of the omission traces to an unresolved V gene where checked; the cause of the rest is unknown. V, J and clone size were drawn from that table, and D and trimming were deduced from the DNA. This sample comprises about 200,000 clones, roughly 85% of them detected only once. About 5% of the sample is in the top ten clones.

Whole blood was collected in K2EDTA tubes by collaborating institutions according to the institutions' own protocols. For TCRbeta analysis, collaborators shipped samples in one of three forms: frozen whole blood, isolated PBMCs, or DNA extracted from either of those sample types. This entry belongs to a study of blood T cell repertoires in COVID-19 (dated by TCRdb to 2020 to 2022). Turning to the overall study: Samples covering the acute and convalescent phases of COVID-19 were provided by collaborators in the United States, Italy and Spain. The prospective study material was composed of cDNA or gDNA derived from T cells, B-cell-depleted T cells, or PBMCs. The dataset comprised deeply sampled blood TCRbeta repertoires from subjects exposed to, actively infected with, or recovered from COVID-19. The repertoires were made available in a free public database intended to serve as a resource for research on the immune response to SARS-CoV-2. The samples were drawn from two sources: the first 160 participants of the ongoing ImmuneRACE study, and 1,000 to 1,500 subjects contributed by 6 global collaborators. A de-identified subject ID, COVID-19 status, age in years and sex were almost always included in the sample metadata. Where available, HLA class I and class II types were obtained from metadata supplied by the sample provider rather than from assay-based typing. Points the paper makes about the study in general: The quantity of clinical and demographic metadata differed by source and by participant and was supplied without curation.

This clonotype was obtained from a woman older than 75 with acute or convalescent COVID-19. Input material: peripheral blood. The chain was built from TRBV7-2 and TRBJ1-6, with TRBD1 identical over 10 junction bases. The CDR3 region has the sequence CASSLTGGNTNSPLHF. The base sequence is TGTGCCAGCAGCCTGACAGGGGGCAACACTAATTCACCCCTCCACTTT.